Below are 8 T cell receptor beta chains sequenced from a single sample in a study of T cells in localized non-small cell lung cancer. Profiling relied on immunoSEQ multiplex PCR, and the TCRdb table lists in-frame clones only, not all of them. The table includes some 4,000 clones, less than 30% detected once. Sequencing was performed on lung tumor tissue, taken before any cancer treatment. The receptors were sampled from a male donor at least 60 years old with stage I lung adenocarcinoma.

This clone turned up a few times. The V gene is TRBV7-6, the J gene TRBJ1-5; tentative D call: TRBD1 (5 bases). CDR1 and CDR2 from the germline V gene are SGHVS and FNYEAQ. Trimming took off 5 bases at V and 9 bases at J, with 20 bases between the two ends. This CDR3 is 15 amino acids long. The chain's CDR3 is CASSRGQGRDRPQHF. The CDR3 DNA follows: TGTGCCAGCAGCCGAGGGCAGGGCCGTGATCGGCCCCAGCATTTT.

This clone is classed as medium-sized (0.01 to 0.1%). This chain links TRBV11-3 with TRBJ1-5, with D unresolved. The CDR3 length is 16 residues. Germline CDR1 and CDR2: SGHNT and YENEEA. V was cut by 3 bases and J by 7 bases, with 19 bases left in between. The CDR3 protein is CASSLRAYLDHQPQHF. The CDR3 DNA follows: TGTGCCAGCAGCTTGAGGGCCTACTTGGATCACCAGCCCCAGCATTTT.

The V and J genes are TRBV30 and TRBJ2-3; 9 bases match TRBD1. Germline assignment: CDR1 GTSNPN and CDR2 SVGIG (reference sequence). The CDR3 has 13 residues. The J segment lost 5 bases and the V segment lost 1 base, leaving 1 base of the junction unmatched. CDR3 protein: CAWSGQGGDTQYF. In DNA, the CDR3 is TGTGCCTGGAGTGGACAGGGGGGAGATACGCAGTATTTT.

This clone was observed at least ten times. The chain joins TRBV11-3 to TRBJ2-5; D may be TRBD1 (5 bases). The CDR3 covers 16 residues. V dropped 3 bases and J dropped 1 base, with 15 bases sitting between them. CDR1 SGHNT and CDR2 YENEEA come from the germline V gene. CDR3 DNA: TGTGCCAGCAGCTTGGTTGCATCAGGGCCCCAAGAGACCCAGTACTTC. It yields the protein CASSLVASGPQETQYF.

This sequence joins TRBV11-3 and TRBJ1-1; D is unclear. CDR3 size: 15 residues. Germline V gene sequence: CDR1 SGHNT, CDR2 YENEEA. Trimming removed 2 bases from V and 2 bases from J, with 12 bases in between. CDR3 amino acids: CASSLLTARNTEAFF. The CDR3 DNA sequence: TGTGCCAGCAGCTTACTTACAGCAAGAAACACTGAAGCTTTCTTT.

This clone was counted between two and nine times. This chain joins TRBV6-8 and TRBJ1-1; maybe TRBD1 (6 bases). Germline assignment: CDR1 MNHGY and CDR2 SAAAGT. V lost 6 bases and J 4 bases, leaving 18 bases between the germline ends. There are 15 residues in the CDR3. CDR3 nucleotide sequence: TGTGCCAGCAGGAAGGGAGTGGGGGCAGCCACTGAAGCTTTCTTT. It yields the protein CASRKGVGAATEAFF.

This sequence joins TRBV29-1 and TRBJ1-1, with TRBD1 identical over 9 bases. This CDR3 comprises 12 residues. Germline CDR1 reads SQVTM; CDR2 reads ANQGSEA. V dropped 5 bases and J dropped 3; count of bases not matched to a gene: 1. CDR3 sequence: CSVRQGDTEAFF. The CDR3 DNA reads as TGCAGCGTTAGACAGGGGGACACTGAAGCTTTCTTT.

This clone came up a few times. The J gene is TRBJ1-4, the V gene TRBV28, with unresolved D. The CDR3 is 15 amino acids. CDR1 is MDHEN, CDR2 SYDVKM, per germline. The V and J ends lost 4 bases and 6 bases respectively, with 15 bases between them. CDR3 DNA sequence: TGTGCCAGCAGTTCCGCCAGTTCTATTGATGAAAAACTGTTTTTT. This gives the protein CASSSASSIDEKLFF.